The following is a T cell receptor beta chain sequence with its context. Germline V gene data show CDR1 as SGHDT and CDR2 as YYEEEE. The CDR3 runs 13 residues. V lost 5 bases and J lost 4, with 9 bases in between. No fewer than 7 million PBMCs went into each sample. Sample-barcoded 5' priming and a J-beta primer mix drove a second PCR of roughly 6 to 12 cycles. One entry per CDR3 protein results from TCRdb running MiXCR on the 5' RACE reads. The table lists around 1,800,000 distinct CDR3 sequences, approximately 39% of them singletons. This sample is part of a study of blood T cells in healthy people across ages.

The J gene is TRBJ1-4, the V gene TRBV5-6; D is possibly TRBD1 (5 bases). This clonotype originated in a human donor in good health. Sequencing input: blood. CDR3 DNA sequence: TGTGCCAGCAGGGGGGGGAATAATGAAAAACTGTTTTTT. Translation gives CASRGGNNEKLFF.